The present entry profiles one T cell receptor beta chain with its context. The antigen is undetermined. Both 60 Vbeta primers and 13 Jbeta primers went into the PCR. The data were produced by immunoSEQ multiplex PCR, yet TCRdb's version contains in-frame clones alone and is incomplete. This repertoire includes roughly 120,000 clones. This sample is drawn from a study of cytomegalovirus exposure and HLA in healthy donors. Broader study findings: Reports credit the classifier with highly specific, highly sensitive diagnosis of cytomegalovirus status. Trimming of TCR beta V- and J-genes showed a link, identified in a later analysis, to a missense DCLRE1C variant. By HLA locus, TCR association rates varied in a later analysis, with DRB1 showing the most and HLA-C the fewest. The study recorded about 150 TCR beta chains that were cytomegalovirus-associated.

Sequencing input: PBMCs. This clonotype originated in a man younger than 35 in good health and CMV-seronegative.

The CDR3 loop reads CAISDGDRIHSPLHF. CDR3 coding DNA: TGTGCCATCAGTGATGGGGACAGGATCCATTCACCCCTCCACTTT. The V gene is TRBV10-3, the J gene TRBJ1-6, with 8 bases matching TRBD1. Germline CDR1 reads ENHRY; CDR2 reads SYGVKD. The CDR3 spans 15 residues. V trimming: 3 bases; J trimming: 8 bases; junction bases outside the gene matches: 6.